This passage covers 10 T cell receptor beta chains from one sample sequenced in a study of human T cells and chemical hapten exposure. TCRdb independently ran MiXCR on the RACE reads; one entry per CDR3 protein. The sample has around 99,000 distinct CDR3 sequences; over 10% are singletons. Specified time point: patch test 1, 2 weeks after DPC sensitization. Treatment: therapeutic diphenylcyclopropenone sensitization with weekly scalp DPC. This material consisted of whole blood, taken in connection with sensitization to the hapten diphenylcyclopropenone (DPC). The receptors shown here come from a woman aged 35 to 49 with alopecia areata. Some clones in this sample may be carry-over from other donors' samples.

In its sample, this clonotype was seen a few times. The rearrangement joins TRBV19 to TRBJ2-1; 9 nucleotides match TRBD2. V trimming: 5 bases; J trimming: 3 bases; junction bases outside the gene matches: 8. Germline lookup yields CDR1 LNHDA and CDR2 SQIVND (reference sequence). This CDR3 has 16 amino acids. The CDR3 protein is CASSGRTSAYYNEQFF. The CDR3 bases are TGTGCCAGTAGTGGGAGGACTAGCGCATACTACAATGAGCAGTTCTTC.

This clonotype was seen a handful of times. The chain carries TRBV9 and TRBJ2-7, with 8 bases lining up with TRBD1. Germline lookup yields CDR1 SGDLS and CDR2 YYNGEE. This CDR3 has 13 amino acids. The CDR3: CAAPGQVHYEQYF. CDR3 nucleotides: TGTGCGGCTCCGGGACAGGTGCACTACGAGCAGTACTTC.

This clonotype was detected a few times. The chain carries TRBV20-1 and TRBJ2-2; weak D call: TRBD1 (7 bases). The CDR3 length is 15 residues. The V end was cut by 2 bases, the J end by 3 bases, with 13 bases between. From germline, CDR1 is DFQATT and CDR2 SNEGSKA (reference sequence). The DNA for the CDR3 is TGCAGTGCTAGATCGGGACAGCGGGACACCGGGGAGCTGTTTTTT. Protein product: CSARSGQRDTGELFF.

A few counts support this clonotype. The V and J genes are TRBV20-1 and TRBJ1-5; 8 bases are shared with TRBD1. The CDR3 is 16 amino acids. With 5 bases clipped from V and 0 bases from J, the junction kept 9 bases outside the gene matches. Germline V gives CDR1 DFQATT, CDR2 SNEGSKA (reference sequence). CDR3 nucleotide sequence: TGCAGTGCTCCCGGGACAGGACCTTTTAGCAATCAGCCCCAGCATTTT. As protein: CSAPGTGPFSNQPQHF.

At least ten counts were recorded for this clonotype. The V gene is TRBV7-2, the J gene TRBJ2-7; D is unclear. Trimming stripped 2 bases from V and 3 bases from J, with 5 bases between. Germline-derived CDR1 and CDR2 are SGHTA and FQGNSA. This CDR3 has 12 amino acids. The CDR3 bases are TGTGCCAGCAGCTTACGGAGCTACGAGCAGTACTTC. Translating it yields CASSLRSYEQYF.

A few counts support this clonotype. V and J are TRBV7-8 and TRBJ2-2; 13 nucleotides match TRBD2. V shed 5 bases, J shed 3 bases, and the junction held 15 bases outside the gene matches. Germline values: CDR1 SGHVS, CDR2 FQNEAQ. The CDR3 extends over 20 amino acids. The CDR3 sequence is CASSGLAGASPSFYTGELFF. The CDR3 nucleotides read TGTGCCAGCAGCGGACTAGCGGGAGCGTCCCCATCTTTTTACACCGGGGAGCTGTTTTTT.

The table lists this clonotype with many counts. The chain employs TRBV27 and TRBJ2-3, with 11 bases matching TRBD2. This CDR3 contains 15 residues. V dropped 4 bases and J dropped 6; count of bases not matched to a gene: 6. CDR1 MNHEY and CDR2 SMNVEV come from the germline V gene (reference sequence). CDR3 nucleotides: TGTGCCAGCAGTTGGTCTAGCGGGAGGTCTGATACGCAGTATTTT. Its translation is CASSWSSGRSDTQYF.

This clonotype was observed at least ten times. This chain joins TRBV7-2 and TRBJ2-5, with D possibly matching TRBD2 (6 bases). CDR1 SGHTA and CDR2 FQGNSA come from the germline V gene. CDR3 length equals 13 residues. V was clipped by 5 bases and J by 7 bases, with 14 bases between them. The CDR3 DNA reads TGTGCCAGCAGCACCCATAGCGGTCCGACCCAGTACTTC. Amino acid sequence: CASSTHSGPTQYF.

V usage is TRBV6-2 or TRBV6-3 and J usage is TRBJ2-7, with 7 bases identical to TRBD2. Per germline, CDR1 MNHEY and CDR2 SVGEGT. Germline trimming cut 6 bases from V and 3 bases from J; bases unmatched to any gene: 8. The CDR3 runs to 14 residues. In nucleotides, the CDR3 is TGTGCCAGCAGCGGACTAGTAGGTGTCTACGAGCAGTACTTC. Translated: CASSGLVGVYEQYF.

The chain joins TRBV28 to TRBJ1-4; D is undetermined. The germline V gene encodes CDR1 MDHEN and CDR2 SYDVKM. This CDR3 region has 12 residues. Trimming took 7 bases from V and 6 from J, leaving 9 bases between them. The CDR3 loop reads CASTTPYEKLFF. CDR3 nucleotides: TGTGCCAGCACGACTCCATATGAAAAACTGTTTTTT.